This TCR beta chain was obtained from a study of blood T cell repertoires in COVID-19. Study information: COVID-19 samples from acute and convalescent phases originated in the United States, Italy and Spain. Sample material is recorded as cDNA or gDNA derived from T cells, B-cell-depleted T cells, or PBMCs.

Germline V gene data show CDR1 as MNHEY and CDR2 as SMNVEV (reference sequence). V was shortened by 2 bases and J by 0 bases, with 8 bases between the two germline ends. The CDR3 is 16 amino acids. Per the original methods: For nucleated cells, counts were estimated from reference gene primer amplification. Sequencing used immunoSEQ multiplex PCR; TCRdb keeps in-frame clones, though not all of them. V and J calls and clone size are given by that table; D and trimming were obtained from the DNA. The sample contains roughly 40,000 clones, 90% of which appear only once. This clone was seen just once. The chain joins TRBV27 to TRBJ2-6; weak D call: TRBD1 (6 bases). The source material was peripheral blood. The clonotype originates from a human donor in a cohort sampled during active COVID-19. The CDR3 DNA is TGTGCCAGCAGTTTAGGGGGCCCCTCTGGGGCCAACGTCCTGACTTTC. As protein: CASSLGGPSGANVLTF.